The present entry profiles one T cell receptor (beta chain) with its context. The data stem from a study of blood T cell repertoires in COVID-19. Sequencing was performed with immunoSEQ multiplex PCR; in TCRdb, only in-frame clones are kept and a portion is missing. In the table there are about 270,000 clones, 91% of which are singletons. The CDR3 covers 13 residues. Trimming pared 6 bases from V and 5 bases from J, leaving 13 bases between. Germline V lookup: CDR1 ENHRY, CDR2 SYGVKD. The cohort comprised adults aged about 18 to 89 years residing in 24 US areas. All exposed participants met a person with COVID-19 within 2 weeks before entering the study.

The sequencing input was PBMCs or T cells enriched from blood (not recorded which). The J gene is TRBJ2-5, the V gene TRBV10-3; tentatively, D is TRBD2 (5 bases). This sequence originates from a man aged 35 to 55 who had been exposed to COVID-19. This CDR3 reads CAIRGETRETQYF. In DNA, the CDR3 is TGTGCCATCAGGGGAGAGACGCGGGAGACCCAGTACTTC.